These 5 T cell receptor beta chains were sequenced from one sample in a study of blood T cell repertoires in COVID-19. TCRdb's table, derived via immunoSEQ multiplex PCR, lists solely in-frame clones and lacks some. The sample shows some 200,000 clones, around 84% of them seen only once. Material: peripheral blood. The origin of the receptors is a woman between 65 and 79 years old with COVID-19, enrolled during active disease.

This clone has only one observation. The gene calls are TRBV5-4 and TRBJ2-1, with D tentatively TRBD2 (6 bases). Trimming left V 4 bases short and J 2 bases short, with 10 bases between. CDR1 SGHNT and CDR2 YYREEE come from the germline V gene (reference sequence). This CDR3 has 14 amino acids. DNA of the CDR3: TGTGCCAGCAGCCGACTAGACCCCTACAATGAGCAGTTCTTC. Translating gives CASSRLDPYNEQFF.

The V and J genes are TRBV19 and TRBJ1-5; D remains unclear. V gave up 0 bases and J gave up 5 bases, with 8 bases separating them. The germline V gene encodes CDR1 LNHDA and CDR2 SQIVND (reference sequence). The CDR3 has 14 amino acids. The CDR3 DNA reads as TGTGCCAGTAGTATAGAAAGCCCTCATCAGCCCCAGCATTTT. Protein: CASSIESPHQPQHF. Variable domain in full (rest from reference TRBV19 and TRBJ1-5): DGGITQSPKYLFRKEGQNVTLSCEQNLNHDAMYWYRQDPGQGLRLIYYSQIVNDFQKGDIAEGYSVSREKKESFPLTVTSAQKNPTAFYLCASSIESPHQPQHFGDGTRLSIL.

A few counts support this clone. CDR3 coding DNA: TGTGCCAGCAGTTTCGGAAGCGGGGACTTGTACGACAATGAGCAGTTCTTC. This encodes CASSFGSGDLYDNEQFF. The chain is built from TRBV28 and TRBJ2-1; 7 positions match TRBD2. Germline values: CDR1 MDHEN, CDR2 SYDVKM. V lost 3 bases, J lost 5 bases, and 13 bases stayed unmatched. The CDR3 length is 17 residues.

CDR3 nucleotides: TGCGCCAGCAGCCCCTCATTTTCTAGCGGGGGCCACAATGAGCAGTTCTTC. Its protein is CASSPSFSSGGHNEQFF. The chain links TRBV4-1 to TRBJ2-1, with 10 bases fitting TRBD2. CDR1 and CDR2 (germline): MGHRA, YSYEKL. The CDR3 runs 17 residues. J lost 5 bases, V lost 4 bases, and 11 bases had no gene match.

The chain links TRBV19 to TRBJ2-3; 7 nucleotides line up with TRBD1. Germline values: CDR1 LNHDA, CDR2 SQIVND (reference sequence). Trimming cost V 4 bases and J 5 bases; bases outside gene matches: 6. This CDR3 is 14 amino acids long. The CDR3 nucleotides read TGTGCCAGTAGTACTTCGCAGGGGGTAGATACGCAGTATTTT. Translation gives CASSTSQGVDTQYF.